This T cell receptor (beta chain) was sequenced for a study of T cell changes during pregnancy in multiple sclerosis (dated 2019 in TCRdb). Study-level background: In women with multiple sclerosis, the researchers looked at how the T cell repertoire shifted as pregnancy progressed.

Preparation of the library involved the immunoSEQ multiplex PCR assay. The table comes from immuneACCESS by way of TCRdb, which keeps in-frame sequences with V and J called. Part of the clones is missing from these tables; in studies checked, under half for an unresolved V gene and the rest for unknown reasons. Here the sample has some 56,000 clones; roughly 90% occur a single time. Clones ranked in the top ten supply approximately 0.6% of the sample. V is cut by 5 bases and J by 8 bases, and the space between the germline ends is 13 bases. There are 14 amino acids in the CDR3, from cysteine to phenylalanine inclusive. The entry retains the CDR3 DNA only, 42 bases that are in frame from base 1. The germline V gene yields MNHEY for CDR1 and SVGAGI for CDR2. This clone has just a few counts. Its antigen is unknown. No per-base quality is available; no much larger clone lies one base away.

The chain employs TRBV6-5 and TRBJ1-6, with no D gene named confidently. The TCR sequence derives from a female donor with multiple sclerosis, enrolled in a pregnancy study. This specimen was CD4+ T cells from peripheral blood mononuclear cells, taken after pregnancy. The DNA sequence is as follows: TGTGCCAGCAGTGTGACTCGCTTCGATTCACCCCTCCACTTT. Translation gives CASSVTRFDSPLHF.